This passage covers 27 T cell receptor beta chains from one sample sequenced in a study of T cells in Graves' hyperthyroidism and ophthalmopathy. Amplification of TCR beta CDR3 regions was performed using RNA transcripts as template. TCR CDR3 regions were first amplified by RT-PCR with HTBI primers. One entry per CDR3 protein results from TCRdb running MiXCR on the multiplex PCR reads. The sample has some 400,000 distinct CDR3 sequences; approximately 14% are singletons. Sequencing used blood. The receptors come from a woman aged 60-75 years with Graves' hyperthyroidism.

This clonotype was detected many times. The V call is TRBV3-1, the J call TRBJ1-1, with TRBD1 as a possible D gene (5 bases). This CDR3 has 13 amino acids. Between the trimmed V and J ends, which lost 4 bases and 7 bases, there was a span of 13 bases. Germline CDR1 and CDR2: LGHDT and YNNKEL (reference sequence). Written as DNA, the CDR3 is TGTGCCAGCAGCCGAGCAGGGAGGGGTGAAGCTTTCTTT. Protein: CASSRAGRGEAFF.

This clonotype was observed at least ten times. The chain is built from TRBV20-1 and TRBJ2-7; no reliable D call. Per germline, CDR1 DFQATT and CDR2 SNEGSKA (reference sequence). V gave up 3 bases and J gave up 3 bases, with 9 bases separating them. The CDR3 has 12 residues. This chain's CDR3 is CSASPGNYEQYF. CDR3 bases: TGCAGTGCTAGTCCTGGAAACTACGAGCAGTACTTC.

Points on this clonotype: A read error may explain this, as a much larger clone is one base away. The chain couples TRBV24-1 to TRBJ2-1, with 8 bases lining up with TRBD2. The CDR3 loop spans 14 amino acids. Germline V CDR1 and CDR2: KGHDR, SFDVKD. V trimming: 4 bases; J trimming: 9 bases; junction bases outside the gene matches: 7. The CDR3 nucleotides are TGTGCCACCAGTGAGGCGGGAGGATCCAGTGAGCAGTTCTTC. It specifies CATSEAGGSSEQFF.

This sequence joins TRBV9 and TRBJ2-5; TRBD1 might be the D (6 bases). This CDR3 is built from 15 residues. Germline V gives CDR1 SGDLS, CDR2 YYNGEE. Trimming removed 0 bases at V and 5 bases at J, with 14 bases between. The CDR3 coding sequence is TGTGCCAGCAGCGTAGGGGGGCAGTTGGGGGAGACCCAGTACTTC. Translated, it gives CASSVGGQLGETQYF.

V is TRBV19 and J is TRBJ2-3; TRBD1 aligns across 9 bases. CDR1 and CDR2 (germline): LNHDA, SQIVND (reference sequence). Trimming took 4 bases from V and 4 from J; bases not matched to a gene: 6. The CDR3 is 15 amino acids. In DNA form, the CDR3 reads TGTGCCAGTAGTACTGGACAGGGGTGGTCAGATACGCAGTATTTT. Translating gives CASSTGQGWSDTQYF.

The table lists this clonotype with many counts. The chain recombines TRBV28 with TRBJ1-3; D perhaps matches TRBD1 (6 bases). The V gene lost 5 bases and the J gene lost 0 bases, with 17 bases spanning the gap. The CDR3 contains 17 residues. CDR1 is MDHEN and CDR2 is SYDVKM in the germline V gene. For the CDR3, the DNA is TGTGCCAGCAGTGGTTGGCGAGGGGGGAGCTCTGGAAACACCATATATTTT. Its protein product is CASSGWRGGSSGNTIYF.

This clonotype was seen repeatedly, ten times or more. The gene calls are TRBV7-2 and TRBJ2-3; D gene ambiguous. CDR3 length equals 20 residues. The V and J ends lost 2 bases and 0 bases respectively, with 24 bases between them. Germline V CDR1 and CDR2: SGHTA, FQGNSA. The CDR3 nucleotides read TGTGCCAGCAGCTTATGGTCTAGATCGCTCGGTCGTTCTAGCACAGATACGCAGTATTTT. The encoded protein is CASSLWSRSLGRSSTDTQYF.

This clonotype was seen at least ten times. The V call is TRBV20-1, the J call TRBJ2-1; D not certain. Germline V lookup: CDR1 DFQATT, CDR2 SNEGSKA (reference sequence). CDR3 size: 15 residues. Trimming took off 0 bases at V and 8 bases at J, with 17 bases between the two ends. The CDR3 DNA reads TGCAGTGCTAGAGATGGTAGCAGACCAATCCATGAGCAGTTCTTC. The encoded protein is CSARDGSRPIHEQFF.

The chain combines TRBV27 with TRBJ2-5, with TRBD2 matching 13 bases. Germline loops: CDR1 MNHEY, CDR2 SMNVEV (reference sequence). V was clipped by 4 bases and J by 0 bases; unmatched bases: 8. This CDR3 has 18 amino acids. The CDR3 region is CASSSSTSGRRYQETQYF. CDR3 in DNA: TGTGCCAGCAGTTCCTCGACTAGCGGGAGGAGGTACCAAGAGACCCAGTACTTC.

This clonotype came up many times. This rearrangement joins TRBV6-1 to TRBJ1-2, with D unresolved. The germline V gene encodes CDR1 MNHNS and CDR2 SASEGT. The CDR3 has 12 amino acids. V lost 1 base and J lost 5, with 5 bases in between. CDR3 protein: CASSEGRYGYTF. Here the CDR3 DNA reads TGTGCCAGCAGTGAAGGGCGTTATGGCTACACCTTC.

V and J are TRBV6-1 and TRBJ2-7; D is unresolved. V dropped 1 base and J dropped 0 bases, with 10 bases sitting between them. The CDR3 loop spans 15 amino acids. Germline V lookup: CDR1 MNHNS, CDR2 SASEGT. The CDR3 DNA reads TGTGCCAGCAGTGAAGGCGATCCTAGCTCCTACGAGCAGTACTTC. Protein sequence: CASSEGDPSSYEQYF.

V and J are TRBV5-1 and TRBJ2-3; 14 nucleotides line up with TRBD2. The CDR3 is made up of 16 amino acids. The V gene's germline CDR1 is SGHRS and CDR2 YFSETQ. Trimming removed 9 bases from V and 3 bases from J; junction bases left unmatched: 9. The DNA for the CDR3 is TGCGCCACTACACTCGGGACTAGCGGGAGTACAGATACGCAGTATTTT. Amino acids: CATTLGTSGSTDTQYF.

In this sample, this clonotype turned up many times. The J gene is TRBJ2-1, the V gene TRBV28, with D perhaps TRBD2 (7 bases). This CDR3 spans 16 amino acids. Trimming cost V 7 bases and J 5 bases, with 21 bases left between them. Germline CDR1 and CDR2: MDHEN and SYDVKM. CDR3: CASIPSWGRGDNEQFF. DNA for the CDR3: TGTGCCAGCATTCCTTCTTGGGGGAGGGGGGACAATGAGCAGTTCTTC.

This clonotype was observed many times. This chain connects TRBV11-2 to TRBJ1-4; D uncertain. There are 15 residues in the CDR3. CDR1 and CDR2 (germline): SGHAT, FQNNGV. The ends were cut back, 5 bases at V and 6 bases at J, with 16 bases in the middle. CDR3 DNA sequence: TGTGCCAGCAGCCGATTCGACGGCGGGGATGAAAAACTGTTTTTT. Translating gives CASSRFDGGDEKLFF.

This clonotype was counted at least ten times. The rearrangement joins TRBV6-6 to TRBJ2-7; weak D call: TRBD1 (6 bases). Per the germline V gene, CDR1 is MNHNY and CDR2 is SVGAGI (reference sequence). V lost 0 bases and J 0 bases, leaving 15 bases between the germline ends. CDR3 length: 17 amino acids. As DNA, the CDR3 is TGTGCCAGCAGTTACTCATTAGGGGGTAAGGCCTCCTACGAGCAGTACTTC. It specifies CASSYSLGGKASYEQYF.

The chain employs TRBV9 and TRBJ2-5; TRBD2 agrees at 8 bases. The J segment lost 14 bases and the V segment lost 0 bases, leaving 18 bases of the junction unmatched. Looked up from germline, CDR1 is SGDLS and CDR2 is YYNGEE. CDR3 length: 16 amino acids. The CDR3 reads CASSVAIQGGRSEVYF. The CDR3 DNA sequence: TGTGCCAGCAGCGTAGCAATTCAGGGCGGGAGGTCTGAGGTATACTTC.

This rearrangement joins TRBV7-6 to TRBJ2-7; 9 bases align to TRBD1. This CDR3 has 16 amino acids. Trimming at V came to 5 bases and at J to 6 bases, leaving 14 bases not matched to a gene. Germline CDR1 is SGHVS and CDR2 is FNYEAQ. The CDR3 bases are TGTGCCAGCAGCCCGGGTGTTGGGACAGGGAATGGCGAGCAGTACTTC. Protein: CASSPGVGTGNGEQYF. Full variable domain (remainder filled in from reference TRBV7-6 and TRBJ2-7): GAGVSQSPRYKVTKRGQDVALRCDPISGHVSLYWYRQALGQGPEFLTYFNYEAQQDKSGLPNDRFSAERPEGSISTLTIQRTEQRDSAMYRCASSPGVGTGNGEQYFGPGTRLTVT.

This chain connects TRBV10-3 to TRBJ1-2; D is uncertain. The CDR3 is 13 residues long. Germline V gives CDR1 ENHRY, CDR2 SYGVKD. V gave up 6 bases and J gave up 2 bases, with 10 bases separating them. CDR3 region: CAISDRENYGYTF. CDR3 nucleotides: TGTGCCATCAGCGACCGGGAGAACTATGGCTACACCTTC.

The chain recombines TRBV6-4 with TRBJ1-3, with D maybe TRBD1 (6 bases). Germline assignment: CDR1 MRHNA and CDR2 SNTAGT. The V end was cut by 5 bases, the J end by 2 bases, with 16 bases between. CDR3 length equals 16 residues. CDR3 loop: CASSRKAGVTGNTIYF. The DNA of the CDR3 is TGTGCCAGCAGTCGAAAGGCAGGGGTAACTGGAAACACCATATATTTT.

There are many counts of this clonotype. CDR3 loop: CASFWGGSNQPQHF. CDR3 bases: TGTGCCAGCTTCTGGGGGGGTAGCAATCAGCCCCAGCATTTT. V gene TRBV28 combines with J gene TRBJ1-5; TRBD1 is a possible D gene (5 bases). With 8 bases removed from V and 0 bases from J, the gap between germline ends came to 11 bases. This CDR3 spans 14 amino acids. The germline gives CDR1 MDHEN, CDR2 SYDVKM.

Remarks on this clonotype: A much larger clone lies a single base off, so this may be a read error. CDR3 nucleotide sequence: TGTGCCAGCAACAATTGGGGCAGCACAGATACGCAGTATTTT. This translates into CASNNWGSTDTQYF. The chain employs TRBV7-9 and TRBJ2-3, with D perhaps matching TRBD1 (5 bases). Germline V gene sequence: CDR1 SEHNR, CDR2 FQNEAQ (reference sequence). The length of the CDR3 is 14 residues. The germline V and J ends were trimmed by 7 bases and 0 bases, with 11 bases remaining between them.

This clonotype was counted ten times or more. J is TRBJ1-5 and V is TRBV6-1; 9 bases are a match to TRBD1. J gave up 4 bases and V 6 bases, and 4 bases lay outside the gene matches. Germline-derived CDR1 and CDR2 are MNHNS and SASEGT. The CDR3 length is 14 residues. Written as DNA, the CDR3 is TGTGCCAGCAGACAGGGGGCTGGAAATCAGCCCCAGCATTTT. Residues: CASRQGAGNQPQHF.

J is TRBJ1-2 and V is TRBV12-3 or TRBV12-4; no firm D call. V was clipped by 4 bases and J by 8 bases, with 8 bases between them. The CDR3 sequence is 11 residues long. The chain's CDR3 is CASSWNFGYTF. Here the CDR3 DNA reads TGTGCCAGCAGTTGGAACTTCGGCTACACCTTC.

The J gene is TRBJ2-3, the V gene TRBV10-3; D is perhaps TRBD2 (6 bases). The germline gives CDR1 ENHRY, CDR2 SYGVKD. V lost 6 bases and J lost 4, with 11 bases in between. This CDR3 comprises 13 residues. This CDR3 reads CAIRGGSADTQYF. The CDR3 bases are TGTGCCATCAGGGGAGGATCGGCAGATACGCAGTATTTT.

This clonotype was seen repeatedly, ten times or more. The CDR3, as DNA: TGCAGTGCTAGTTTGGGAGGAGTCCAGGGGCAAAACGGCGAGCAGTACTTC. Encoded protein: CSASLGGVQGQNGEQYF. The V call is TRBV20-1, the J call TRBJ2-7; either TRBD1 or TRBD2 may fit D (6 bases each). The germline V gene has CDR1 DFQATT and CDR2 SNEGSKA (reference sequence). V lost 3 bases and J 6 bases, leaving 27 bases between the germline ends. The CDR3 runs to 17 residues.

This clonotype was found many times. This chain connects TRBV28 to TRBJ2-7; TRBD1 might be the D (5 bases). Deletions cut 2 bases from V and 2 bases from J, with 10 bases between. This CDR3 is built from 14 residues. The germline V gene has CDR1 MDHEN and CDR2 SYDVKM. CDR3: CASSLPQDPYEQYF. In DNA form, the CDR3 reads TGTGCCAGCAGTTTACCACAGGACCCCTACGAGCAGTACTTC.

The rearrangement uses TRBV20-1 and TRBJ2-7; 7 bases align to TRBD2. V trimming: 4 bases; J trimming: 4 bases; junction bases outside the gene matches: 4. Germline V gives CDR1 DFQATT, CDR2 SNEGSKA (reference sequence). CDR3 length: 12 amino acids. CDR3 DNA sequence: TGCAGTGCTAAGCCTAGCGGATACGAGCAGTACTTC. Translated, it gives CSAKPSGYEQYF.